The following is a T cell receptor beta chain sequence with its context. These data are taken from a study of blood T cell repertoires in COVID-19. Study information: Italy, Spain and the United States were the sources of the convalescent and acute COVID-19 samples. T cells, B-cell-depleted T cells, or PBMCs provided the cDNA or gDNA that served as material.

Germline CDR1 reads SGDLS; CDR2 reads YYNGEE. The CDR3 is 13 amino acids. V was clipped by 3 bases and J by 6 bases, with 11 bases between them. Original methodology: Amplified reference gene primers provided the basis for estimating nucleated cell counts. The protocol was immunoSEQ multiplex PCR, while the TCRdb copy is restricted to in-frame clones and leaves out a portion. The V and J calls and clone size were taken over from that table, and D and trimming were inferred from the DNA. Of approximately 71,000 clones in the sample, approximately 88% were seen once. The rearrangement joins TRBV9 to TRBJ2-3; maybe TRBD1 (6 bases). The receptor's source is a human donor in a cohort sampled during active COVID-19. Sequenced sample: peripheral blood. The CDR3 sequence is CASSEGVADTQYF. For the CDR3, the DNA is TGTGCCAGCAGCGAGGGGGTCGCGGATACGCAGTATTTT.